One and the same sample provided the 14 T cell receptor beta chains below, sequenced in a study of blood T cells in healthy people across ages. Then a second PCR, running roughly 7 to 11 cycles, was carried out with a sample-barcoded 5' primer and a J-beta primer mix. TCRdb reanalysed the 5' RACE reads using MiXCR and keeps one entry per CDR3 protein. This repertoire shows 800,000 to 950,000 distinct CDR3 sequences, roughly 43% found once; its top ten account for about an eighth. What was sequenced was blood. These receptors all come from a man aged 25 to 45 in good health.

The chain combines TRBV9 with TRBJ1-4; no definite D call. Trimming pared 0 bases from V and 2 bases from J, leaving 5 bases between. The CDR3 totals 14 residues. CDR1 and CDR2 from the germline V gene are SGDLS and YYNGEE. The CDR3 DNA sequence: TGTGCCAGCAGCGTAGGAGGGACTAATGAAAAACTGTTTTTT. As protein: CASSVGGTNEKLFF.

This clonotype was recorded only once. The chain joins TRBV28 to TRBJ1-1, with D unclear. V dropped 3 bases and J dropped 2 bases, with 13 bases sitting between them. CDR3 length: 15 amino acids. Germline V CDR1 and CDR2: MDHEN, SYDVKM. CDR3 nucleotides: TGTGCCAGCAGTTTTTCCCGAGGGCCTAACACTGAAGCTTTCTTT. It specifies CASSFSRGPNTEAFF.

This rearrangement joins TRBV4-3 to TRBJ1-2; D may be TRBD1 (6 bases). From germline, CDR1 is LGHNA and CDR2 YSLEER. V was cut by 0 bases and J by 3 bases, with 20 bases left in between. The CDR3 runs 18 residues. CDR3 protein: CASSQDIAGDRPYYGYTF. The CDR3 DNA is TGCGCCAGCAGCCAAGATATTGCAGGGGACCGGCCTTACTATGGCTACACCTTC.

This clonotype was found many times. The V and J genes are TRBV6-2 or TRBV6-3 and TRBJ2-3; TRBD2 aligns across 9 bases. The CDR3 runs to 14 residues. Germline loops: CDR1 MNHEY, CDR2 SVGEGT. The V and J ends lost 2 bases and 4 bases, in that order; junction bases with no gene match: 1. The CDR3 loop is CASSYGLASDTQYF. The CDR3, as DNA: TGTGCCAGCAGTTACGGACTAGCGTCAGATACGCAGTATTTT.

The sample holds many counts of this clonotype. This CDR3 reads CASSWDGYNYGYTF. The CDR3 bases are TGTGCCAGCAGCTGGGACGGCTATAACTATGGCTACACCTTC. J is TRBJ1-2 and V is TRBV12-3 or TRBV12-4; tentatively, D is TRBD1 (5 bases). CDR3 length: 14 residues. Deletions cut 6 bases from V and 1 base from J, with 12 bases between.

To note about this clonotype: Given a much more abundant clone one base away, this may be a read error. The rearrangement joins TRBV4-3 to TRBJ1-1; D unresolved. Germline lookup yields CDR1 LGHNA and CDR2 YSLEER. The CDR3 has 13 residues. For the CDR3, the DNA is TGCGTCAGCAGCCAAATCGATAACACTGAAGCTTTCTTT. This codes for CVSSQIDNTEAFF.

There are a few counts of this clonotype. The rearrangement uses TRBV25-1 and TRBJ2-1; perhaps TRBD2 as D (6 bases). CDR3 length equals 15 residues. V dropped 2 bases and J dropped 7 bases, with 15 bases sitting between them. Per germline, CDR1 MGHDK and CDR2 SYGVNS. The DNA of the CDR3 is TGTGCCAGCAGTGAAGGGAGGTCGGGGGATAATGAGCAGTTCTTC. It is translated as CASSEGRSGDNEQFF.

V and J are TRBV5-1 and TRBJ2-3; no clear D. Germline V gene data show CDR1 as SGHRS and CDR2 as YFSETQ. The CDR3 covers 13 residues. V shed 6 bases and J shed 4 bases, with 12 bases lying between them. For the CDR3, the DNA is TGCGCCAGCATAACCGTCAAGCCAGATACGCAGTATTTT. The encoded protein is CASITVKPDTQYF.

This clonotype occurred a few times. The rearrangement uses TRBV18 and TRBJ2-3; tentatively, D is TRBD2 (5 bases). The V gene's germline CDR1 is KGHSH and CDR2 LQKENI. Trimming took off 6 bases at V and 4 bases at J, with 14 bases between the two ends. This CDR3 spans 14 amino acids. The CDR3 bases are TGTGCCAGCTCCTTGAGGCGGGTCGCAGATACGCAGTATTTT. Amino acid sequence: CASSLRRVADTQYF.

CDR3 DNA: TGCAGCGTACCCAGGACTAGCGCTTCATCTGGGGAGACCCAGTACTTC. Translation gives CSVPRTSASSGETQYF. This rearrangement joins TRBV29-1 to TRBJ2-5; the match to TRBD2 covers 9 bases. With V trimmed by 6 bases and J by 5 bases, 16 bases remained unmatched. The CDR3 sequence is 16 residues long. Germline V lookup: CDR1 SQVTM, CDR2 ANQGSEA.

J is TRBJ2-7 and V is TRBV4-1; D might be TRBD1 or TRBD2, each matching 5 bases. The CDR3 sequence is 14 residues long. Germline-derived CDR1 and CDR2 are MGHRA and YSYEKL. Trimming stripped 2 bases from V and 3 bases from J, with 11 bases between. The CDR3: CASSQRGVGYEQYF. The CDR3 DNA sequence: TGCGCCAGCAGCCAAAGGGGAGTAGGCTACGAGCAGTACTTC.

The gene calls are TRBV3-1 and TRBJ2-3; TRBD1 aligns across 7 bases. Germline trimming cut 2 bases from V and 6 bases from J; bases unmatched to any gene: 2. The CDR3 is made up of 13 amino acids. Germline values: CDR1 LGHDT, CDR2 YNNKEL (reference sequence). CDR3 sequence: CASSQFRGDTQYF. CDR3 nucleotides: TGTGCCAGCAGCCAATTCAGGGGGGATACGCAGTATTTT.

The chain has TRBV10-3 and TRBJ2-7; perhaps TRBD1 as D (6 bases). Germline V gives CDR1 ENHRY, CDR2 SYGVKD. Trimming shortened V by 5 bases and J by 3 bases, and 14 bases separated the two germline ends. The CDR3 is 14 residues long. The CDR3: CAISTQDSYYEQYF. In DNA form, the CDR3 reads TGTGCCATCAGTACCCAGGACAGTTACTACGAGCAGTACTTC.

The chain's CDR3 is CASSFGELYYEQYF. In DNA form, the CDR3 reads TGTGCCAGCAGCTTCGGGGAACTTTACTACGAGCAGTACTTC. The V gene is TRBV7-9, the J gene TRBJ2-7; D possibly corresponds to TRBD2 (5 bases). The germline V gene has CDR1 SEHNR and CDR2 FQNEAQ (reference sequence). Trimming shortened V by 3 bases and J by 3 bases, and 12 bases separated the two germline ends. The CDR3 contains 14 residues.